This paragraph reports one TCR beta chain. PCR employed 60 Vbeta and 13 Jbeta primers. Method: immunoSEQ multiplex PCR; TCRdb's copy keeps in-frame clones and lacks some. Reported are roughly 31,000 clones; the ten largest clones contain over 0.55%. This entry comes from a study of cytomegalovirus exposure and HLA in healthy donors. The study sampled nominally healthy donors, though unrecorded immune exposures were likely. This sequence originates from a man between 25 and 39 years old in good health and CMV-seronegative. Sequencing was carried out using PBMCs.

CDR3: CASSLRGRETQYF. The DNA of the CDR3 is TGTGCCAGCAGTTTAAGGGGCCGAGAGACCCAGTACTTC. The chain employs TRBV27 and TRBJ2-5, with D possibly TRBD1 on 5 matching bases. The CDR3 length is 13 residues. Per germline, CDR1 MNHEY and CDR2 SMNVEV (reference sequence). V was trimmed by 2 bases and J by 4 bases, leaving 8 bases between them.